The T cell receptor (beta chain) under discussion was sequenced for a study of metastatic and nonmetastatic thyroid tumors. As for the study in general: The comparison covered peripheral blood and tumor or nodule tissue in malignant and benign thyroid patients.

Each patient went into thyroid surgery without having received any treatment. MiXCR re-clonotyped the PCR reads for TCRdb. The sample contains approximately 38,000 clones, 17% of which appear only once. This clone came up many times. The V and J ends lost 4 bases and 0 bases respectively, with 10 bases between them. The CDR3 length is 15 residues. Germline V gene data show CDR1 as SGHAT and CDR2 as FQDESV (reference sequence). Input material: tumor tissue. The chain combines TRBV11-1 with TRBJ1-3; D gene unclear. The TCR was taken from a female donor with papillary thyroid cancer or a benign thyroid nodule (not recorded which). Some clones in this sample may be carry-over from other donors' samples. The CDR3 DNA sequence: TGTGCCAGCAGCTATGGGAAGAGCTCTGGAAACACCATATATTTT. Translated, it gives CASSYGKSSGNTIYF.